The 27 T cell receptor beta chains below were found in one sample sequenced in a study of blood T cell repertoires in COVID-19. Only in-frame clones appear in the TCRdb table, and some are missing; sequencing was by immunoSEQ multiplex PCR. The table includes about 270,000 clones, 70% to 90% detected once. Sample: PBMCs or T cells enriched from blood (not recorded which). The receptors come from a woman aged 25 to 45 with acute COVID-19.

This chain uses TRBV11-2 with TRBJ2-1; 7 bases map to TRBD2. The CDR3 consists of 15 residues. The germline gives CDR1 SGHAT, CDR2 FQNNGV. V lost 1 base and J lost 6; bases outside the gene matches: 6. The CDR3 DNA reads TGTGCCAGCAGCTTAGCTGCGGGAGCTGGCAATGAGCAGTTCTTC. This sequence encodes CASSLAAGAGNEQFF.

The chain uses TRBV28 and TRBJ2-7, with D possibly being TRBD1 (6 bases). With 3 bases removed from V and 9 bases from J, the gap between germline ends came to 18 bases. CDR3 length equals 14 residues. In germline, CDR1 is MDHEN, CDR2 SYDVKM. The CDR3 bases are TGTGCCAGCAGTTTGCACCAGGGGAAGTTTGGGCAGTACTTC. Protein product: CASSLHQGKFGQYF.

The chain recombines TRBV6-2 or TRBV6-3 with TRBJ1-4; TRBD1 is a possible D gene (6 bases). Germline CDR1 and CDR2: MNHEY and SVGEGT. This CDR3 contains 15 residues. Deletions cut 2 bases from V and 3 bases from J, with 10 bases between. CDR3 sequence reads: CASSYLGQSNEKLFF. The CDR3 DNA is TGTGCCAGCAGTTACCTAGGACAGTCTAATGAAAAACTGTTTTTT.

The V call is TRBV29-1, the J call TRBJ1-1; 8 nucleotides match TRBD1. The CDR3 extends over 12 amino acids. V lost 5 bases and J lost 4; bases outside the gene matches: 3. Germline values: CDR1 SQVTM, CDR2 ANQGSEA. In DNA, the CDR3 is TGCAGCGTTACTGACAGGGGCACTGAAGCTTTCTTT. This codes for CSVTDRGTEAFF. The full variable domain, its missing parts supplied by reference TRBV29-1 and TRBJ1-1, is SAVISQKPSRDICQRGTSLTIQCQVDSQVTMMFWYRQQPGQSLTLIATANQGSEATYESGFVIDKFPISRPNLTFSTLTVSNMSPEDSSIYLCSVTDRGTEAFFGQGTRLTVV.

This chain joins TRBV28 and TRBJ2-3, with 7 bases matching TRBD2. The CDR3 has 16 amino acids. The junction had 12 bases not matched to a gene; V was cut back by 5 bases and J by 4 bases. The germline V gene has CDR1 MDHEN and CDR2 SYDVKM. CDR3 DNA sequence: TGTGCCAGCAGTCCTCTCGGTGGCGGGAGCGCAGATACGCAGTATTTT. Translated, it gives CASSPLGGGSADTQYF.

The V call is TRBV3-1 (or the pseudogene TRBV3-2), the J call TRBJ1-2; D gene unclear. The ends were cut back, 1 base at V and 2 bases at J, with 11 bases in the middle. The CDR3 covers 15 residues. CDR1 is LGHDT, CDR2 YNNKEL, per germline (reference sequence). CDR3 sequence (DNA): TGTGCCAGCAGCCAAGCGTCAGTCCCGAACTATGGCTACACCTTC. It specifies CASSQASVPNYGYTF.

This sequence joins TRBV28 and TRBJ1-4, with D possibly TRBD1 on 6 matching bases. The CDR3 runs to 19 residues. V lost 3 bases and J lost 6, with 26 bases in between. Germline V gene sequence: CDR1 MDHEN, CDR2 SYDVKM. CDR3 nucleotides: TGTGCCAGCAGTTTTTTTCCCCCCTTATTCAGGGGCGGTGATGAAAAACTGTTTTTT. Its protein is CASSFFPPLFRGGDEKLFF. The full variable domain, in which reference TRBV28 and TRBJ1-4 provide the parts outside the CDR3, is DVKVTQSSRYLVKRTGEKVFLECVQDMDHENMFWYRQDPGLGLRLIYFSYDVKMKEKGDIPEGYSVSREKKERFSLILESASTNQTSMYLCASSFFPPLFRGGDEKLFFGSGTQLSVL.

The chain uses TRBV7-8 and TRBJ1-5, with a weak D call TRBD1 (6 bases). CDR3 length: 14 residues. The V end was cut by 5 bases, the J end by 2 bases, with 10 bases between. The germline V gene encodes CDR1 SGHVS and CDR2 FQNEAQ. The DNA for the CDR3 is TGTGCCAGCAGCCTCGCAGGGGGCAATCAGCCCCAGCATTTT. It specifies CASSLAGGNQPQHF.

The chain links TRBV4-1 to TRBJ2-7, with D possibly being TRBD2 (5 bases). The CDR3 has 15 amino acids. Germline assignment: CDR1 MGHRA and CDR2 YSYEKL. Deletions cut 1 base from V and 2 bases from J, with 12 bases between. CDR3 region: CASSQVASRTYEQYF. The CDR3, as DNA: TGCGCCAGCAGCCAAGTGGCTAGCCGTACCTACGAGCAGTACTTC.

The chain is built from TRBV3-1 (or the pseudogene TRBV3-2) and TRBJ1-5, with 9 bases identical to TRBD1. Germline V gene sequence: CDR1 LGHDT, CDR2 YNNKEL (reference sequence). J lost 5 bases, V lost 4 bases, and 3 bases had no gene match. The CDR3 has 14 amino acids. The CDR3 DNA reads TGTGCCAGCAGCCGCAGACAGGGGGATCAGCCCCAGCATTTT. This translates into CASSRRQGDQPQHF.

This chain uses TRBV9 with TRBJ1-5, with a weak D call TRBD1 (5 bases). The CDR3 loop spans 14 amino acids. Trimming stripped 9 bases from V and 5 bases from J, with 18 bases between. CDR1 and CDR2 from the germline V gene are SGDLS and YYNGEE. CDR3 sequence reads: CATTQSRVYQPQHF. CDR3 sequence (DNA): TGTGCCACCACCCAGAGCAGGGTGTATCAGCCCCAGCATTTT.

This chain connects TRBV29-1 to TRBJ2-3; 7 nucleotides align to TRBD2. From germline, CDR1 is SQVTM and CDR2 ANQGSEA. V was clipped by 3 bases and J by 3 bases; unmatched bases: 6. The CDR3 length is 14 residues. The CDR3 sequence is CSVDPSGVTDTQYF. For the CDR3, the DNA is TGCAGCGTTGACCCTAGCGGAGTGACAGATACGCAGTATTTT.

This chain connects TRBV15 to TRBJ2-1, with TRBD2 identical over 11 bases. Looked up from germline, CDR1 is LNHNV and CDR2 is YYDKDF (reference sequence). V shed 3 bases and J 9 bases; nucleotides not matched to a gene: 13. The CDR3 covers 17 residues. CDR3 DNA: TGTGCCACCAGCAGGGGATATCTGACTAGCGGGATCGGTGAGCAGTTCTTC. Amino acid sequence: CATSRGYLTSGIGEQFF.

This chain links TRBV29-1 with TRBJ1-4; D is unclear. V was pared by 6 bases and J by 6 bases, with 8 bases between. From germline, CDR1 is SQVTM and CDR2 ANQGSEA. This CDR3 contains 11 residues. The CDR3 DNA reads as TGCAGCGTACGGGATTATGAAAAACTGTTTTTT. This sequence encodes CSVRDYEKLFF.

This clone was recorded only once. The chain joins TRBV10-3 to TRBJ2-2; 7 bases match TRBD1. The germline CDR1 and CDR2 sequences are ENHRY and SYGVKD. The length of the CDR3 is 17 residues. The J segment lost 2 bases and the V segment lost 10 bases, leaving 16 bases of the junction unmatched. The CDR3: CATQVSQGSFNTGELFF. CDR3 in DNA: TGTGCCACACAGGTCTCACAGGGGTCGTTCAACACCGGGGAGCTGTTTTTT.

The gene calls are TRBV10-1 and TRBJ2-3; possibly TRBD2 for D (5 bases). This CDR3 is 14 amino acids long. Trimming pared 2 bases from V and 2 bases from J, leaving 8 bases between. Germline V lookup: CDR1 WNHNN, CDR2 SYGVQD (reference sequence). The CDR3 DNA is TGCGCCAGCAGTGAGCGGGATTTCACAGATACGCAGTATTTT. Translated: CASSERDFTDTQYF.

V gene TRBV3-1 (or the pseudogene TRBV3-2) combines with J gene TRBJ2-2, with D unclear. The CDR3 length is 14 residues. V was shortened by 6 bases and J by 1 base, with 9 bases between the two germline ends. CDR1 is LGHDT, CDR2 YNNKEL, per germline (reference sequence). In nucleotides, the CDR3 is TGTGCCAGCAGATCGGCGGAGAACACCGGGGAGCTGTTTTTT. The encoded protein is CASRSAENTGELFF.

The rearrangement uses TRBV7-3 and TRBJ1-1; D not resolved. Germline loops: CDR1 SGHTA, CDR2 FQGTGA. Trimming took off 8 bases at V and 2 bases at J, with 9 bases between the two ends. CDR3 size: 12 residues. The CDR3 bases are TGTGCCAGCTCTGAGGGAAACACTGAAGCTTTCTTT. Translating it yields CASSEGNTEAFF.

V gene TRBV19 combines with J gene TRBJ2-1, with TRBD2 matching over 8 bases. Germline V lookup: CDR1 LNHDA, CDR2 SQIVND (reference sequence). The CDR3 sequence is 15 residues long. V dropped 5 bases and J dropped 6; count of bases not matched to a gene: 9. The CDR3 reads CASSFRTSSPNEQFF. The CDR3, as DNA: TGTGCCAGTAGTTTTAGGACTAGCTCCCCCAATGAGCAGTTCTTC. The whole variable domain, remainder taken from reference TRBV19 and TRBJ2-1, is DGGITQSPKYLFRKEGQNVTLSCEQNLNHDAMYWYRQDPGQGLRLIYYSQIVNDFQKGDIAEGYSVSREKKESFPLTVTSAQKNPTAFYLCASSFRTSSPNEQFFGPGTRLTVL.

The chain recombines TRBV2 with TRBJ2-7, with unresolved D. V shed 8 bases and J shed 2 bases, with 16 bases lying between them. The CDR3 loop spans 14 amino acids. Germline V gene data show CDR1 as SNHLY and CDR2 as FYNNEI. This chain's CDR3 is CASAKELSPYEQYF. Here the CDR3 DNA reads TGTGCCAGCGCCAAGGAGTTGTCACCCTACGAGCAGTACTTC.

J is TRBJ2-5 and V is TRBV18; D gene unclear. The germline gives CDR1 KGHSH, CDR2 LQKENI. Trimming cost V 6 bases and J 3 bases, with 20 bases left between them. The CDR3 covers 16 residues. The CDR3 DNA reads as TGTGCCAGCTCGCGTAACCCGTCAACGGTCAAAGAGACCCAGTACTTC. Translated, it gives CASSRNPSTVKETQYF.

The rearrangement uses TRBV15 and TRBJ2-1; TRBD1 might be the D (6 bases). This CDR3 region has 16 residues. Trimming took 0 bases from V and 2 from J, leaving 11 bases between them. The germline gives CDR1 LNHNV, CDR2 YYDKDF (reference sequence). The CDR3 loop is CATSRDPGTPYNEQFF. CDR3 coding DNA: TGTGCCACCAGCAGAGACCCCGGGACACCCTACAATGAGCAGTTCTTC. The entire variable domain, with the rest obtained from reference TRBV15 and TRBJ2-1, is as follows: DAMVIQNPRYQVTQFGKPVTLSCSQTLNHNVMYWYQQKSSQAPKLLFHYYDKDFNNEADTPDNFQSRRPNTSFCFLDIRSPGLGDTAMYLCATSRDPGTPYNEQFFGPGTRLTVL.

The chain has TRBV3-1 (or the pseudogene TRBV3-2) and TRBJ2-1, with TRBD2 matching over 15 bases. The CDR3 has 18 residues. Trimming at V came to 3 bases and at J to 3 bases, leaving 6 bases not matched to a gene. The germline gives CDR1 LGHDT, CDR2 YNNKEL (reference sequence). The CDR3 DNA reads TGTGCCAGCAGCCATAATAGGGGACTAGCGGGAGGCTACAATGAGCAGTTCTTC. This encodes CASSHNRGLAGGYNEQFF.

The gene calls are TRBV28 and TRBJ1-2; 9 bases match TRBD1. Germline V gene data show CDR1 as MDHEN and CDR2 as SYDVKM. This CDR3 has 14 residues. V gave up 6 bases and J gave up 8 bases; unmatched junction bases: 10. The CDR3 DNA reads as TGTGCCAGCAGAGTGGGACAGGGTGTAGTGGGCTACACCTTC. Translation gives CASRVGQGVVGYTF.

This sequence joins TRBV20-1 and TRBJ2-7; 10 bases are a match to TRBD1. The CDR3 length is 13 residues. V was pared by 4 bases and J by 4 bases, with 4 bases of the junction left unmatched. Germline lookup yields CDR1 DFQATT and CDR2 SNEGSKA (reference sequence). In DNA, the CDR3 is TGCAGTGCTATTGACAGGGGGCAATACGAGCAGTACTTC. The encoded protein is CSAIDRGQYEQYF.

The chain uses TRBV29-1 and TRBJ2-3; D gene unclear. V lost 8 bases to trimming and J lost 1 base, with 22 bases between them. CDR3 length: 16 residues. Germline V gene lookup returns CDR1 SQVTM and CDR2 ANQGSEA. The CDR3, as DNA: TGCAGCACCGACCGCCCAGTGGTTCAGGGCACAGATACGCAGTATTTT. As protein: CSTDRPVVQGTDTQYF.

This clone was observed a few times. The chain employs TRBV5-6 and TRBJ2-7; TRBD1 matches 7 bases. CDR1 and CDR2 from the germline V gene are SGHDT and YYEEEE. The CDR3 is made up of 12 amino acids. After removal of 4 bases from V and 5 bases from J, the junction contained 3 bases not matched to a gene. The CDR3 is CASSPGQDEQYF. CDR3 DNA: TGTGCCAGCAGCCCCGGACAGGACGAGCAGTACTTC.